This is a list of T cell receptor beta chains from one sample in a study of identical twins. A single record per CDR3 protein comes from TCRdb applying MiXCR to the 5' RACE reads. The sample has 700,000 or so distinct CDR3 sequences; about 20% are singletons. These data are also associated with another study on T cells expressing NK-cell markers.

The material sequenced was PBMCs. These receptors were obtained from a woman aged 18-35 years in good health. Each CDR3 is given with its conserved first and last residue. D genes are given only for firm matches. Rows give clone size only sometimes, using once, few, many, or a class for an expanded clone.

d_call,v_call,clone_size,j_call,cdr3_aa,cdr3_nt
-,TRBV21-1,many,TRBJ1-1,CASSKVQGRRNTEAFF,TGTGCCAGCAGCAAGGTTCAGGGGAGGCGAAACACTGAAGCTTTCTTT
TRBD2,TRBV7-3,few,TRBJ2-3,CASSLMRLAASDTQYF,TGTGCCAGCAGCTTAATGAGACTAGCGGCTTCAGATACGCAGTATTTT
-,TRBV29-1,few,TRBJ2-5,CSVGTWQETQYF,TGCAGCGTCGGGACCTGGCAAGAGACCCAGTACTTC
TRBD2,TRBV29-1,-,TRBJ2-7,CSARTRGPYEQYF,TGCAGCGCCCGGACTAGGGGCCCCTACGAGCAGTACTTC
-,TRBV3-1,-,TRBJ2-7,CASSQPGVVYEQYF,TGTGCCAGCAGCCAACCGGGTGTAGTCTACGAGCAGTACTTC
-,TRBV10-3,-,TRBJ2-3,CAISEENAPGTQYF,TGTGCCATCAGTGAGGAAAACGCCCCTGGTACGCAGTATTTT
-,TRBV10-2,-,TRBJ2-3,CATTRTDTQYF,TGCGCCACCACGAGAACAGATACGCAGTATTTT
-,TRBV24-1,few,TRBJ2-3,CATSDPDFTDTQYF,TGTGCCACCAGTGACCCTGACTTCACAGATACGCAGTATTTT
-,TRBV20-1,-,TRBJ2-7,CSVRGADEQYF,TGCAGTGTCCGGGGAGCGGACGAGCAGTACTTC
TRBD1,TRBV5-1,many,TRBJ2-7,CASSLVDRGTVYEQYF,TGCGCCAGCAGCTTGGTGGACAGGGGTACGGTCTACGAGCAGTACTTC
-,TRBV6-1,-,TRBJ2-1,CASQGVAGYNEQFF,TGTGCCAGCCAGGGGGTAGCGGGTTACAATGAGCAGTTCTTC
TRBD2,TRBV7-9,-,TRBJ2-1,CASERGGYNEQFF,TGTGCCAGCGAGCGGGGGGGCTACAATGAGCAGTTCTTC
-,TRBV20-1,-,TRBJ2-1,CSARDHGREYLEQFF,TGCAGTGCTAGAGATCACGGACGGGAGTATCTTGAGCAGTTCTTC
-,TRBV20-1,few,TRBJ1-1,CSAEGGAGEAFF,TGCAGTGCCGAAGGGGGGGCGGGTGAAGCTTTCTTT
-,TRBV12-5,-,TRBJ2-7,CASGDPPGRGNYEQYF,TGTGCTAGTGGCGACCCTCCGGGCAGGGGTAACTACGAGCAGTACTTC